Shown below are 14 T cell receptor beta chains from a single sample sequenced in a study of cytomegalovirus exposure and HLA in healthy donors. 60 Vbeta and 13 Jbeta primers were used in PCR. Here immunoSEQ multiplex PCR was the method, and the copy in TCRdb shows in-frame clones only, minus some. The table lists around 170,000 clones, 80% to 85% of them singletons, with about 0.84% in the top ten. Sequencing was performed on PBMCs. These receptors all come from a woman aged 18-30 years in good health and CMV-seronegative.

The V call is TRBV27, the J call TRBJ2-1, with D possibly being TRBD2 (6 bases). Germline assignment: CDR1 MNHEY and CDR2 SMNVEV (reference sequence). The CDR3 is made up of 16 amino acids. The V end lost 5 bases, the J end lost 8 bases, and 22 bases lay between the germline ends. CDR3 nucleotide sequence: TGTGCCAGCAGTCCCCGCCCGGCGGAGGGCCAGTATGAGCAGTTCTTC. Translating it yields CASSPRPAEGQYEQFF.

This chain uses TRBV20-1 with TRBJ2-3; weak D call: TRBD1 (6 bases). Looked up from germline, CDR1 is DFQATT and CDR2 is SNEGSKA (reference sequence). The CDR3 consists of 11 residues. The CDR3: CSLVGQDTQYF. The CDR3 DNA reads as TGCAGCCTCGTGGGACAAGATACGCAGTATTTT.

V and J are TRBV6-5 and TRBJ1-5; possibly TRBD1 for D (5 bases). Germline CDR1 is MNHEY and CDR2 is SVGAGI. The CDR3 is made up of 15 amino acids. V dropped 5 bases and J dropped 2 bases, with 13 bases sitting between them. CDR3 amino acids: CASSRRAQGNQPQHF. The DNA of the CDR3 is TGTGCCAGCAGTCGCAGGGCCCAAGGCAATCAGCCCCAGCATTTT.

This clone has a single count. The chain links TRBV18 to TRBJ2-1; 11 bases map to TRBD2. J lost 7 bases, V lost 6 bases, and 2 bases had no gene match. The CDR3 is 13 residues long. Germline V lookup: CDR1 KGHSH, CDR2 LQKENI. In DNA form, the CDR3 reads TGTGCCAGCTCGGGACTAGCGGTAAATGAGCAGTTCTTC. The encoded protein is CASSGLAVNEQFF. The full variable domain, rest sourced from reference TRBV18 and TRBJ2-1, is NAGVMQNPRHLVRRRGQEARLRCSPMKGHSHVYWYRQLPEEGLKFMVYLQKENIIDESGMPKERFSAEFPKEGPSILRIQQVVRGDSAAYFCASSGLAVNEQFFGPGTRLTVL.

The rearrangement links TRBV2 to TRBJ1-1; D unclear. Trimming removed 6 bases at V and 5 bases at J, with 7 bases between. The CDR3 has 11 residues. Germline values: CDR1 SNHLY, CDR2 FYNNEI. The CDR3 sequence is CASRLATEAFF. For the CDR3, the DNA is TGTGCCAGCAGGTTAGCAACTGAAGCTTTCTTT. The full variable domain, completed using reference TRBV2 and TRBJ1-1, is EPEVTQTPSHQVTQMGQEVILRCVPISNHLYFYWYRQILGQKVEFLVSFYNNEISEKSEIFDDQFSVERPDGSNFTLKIRSTKLEDSAMYFCASRLATEAFFGQGTRLTVV.

This sequence joins TRBV6-5 and TRBJ1-4, with D possibly matching TRBD1 (6 bases). CDR1 MNHEY and CDR2 SVGAGI come from the germline V gene. The length of the CDR3 is 14 residues. V lost 5 bases and J 5 bases, leaving 12 bases between the germline ends. Here the CDR3 DNA reads TGTGCCAGCAGTCTGGGACATGGAAATGAAAAACTGTTTTTT. Translated, it gives CASSLGHGNEKLFF.

V usage is TRBV19 and J usage is TRBJ2-7, with 7 bases fitting TRBD2. Germline CDR1 LNHDA, CDR2 SQIVND (reference sequence). The CDR3 extends over 15 amino acids. V lost 3 bases, J lost 1 base, and 6 bases stayed unmatched. The CDR3 sequence: CASSIRAGDSYEQYF. As DNA, the CDR3 is TGTGCCAGTAGTATCCGGGCGGGGGATTCCTACGAGCAGTACTTC.

V usage is TRBV6-5 and J usage is TRBJ2-1; TRBD1 matches 7 bases. The CDR3 runs to 16 residues. The V gene's germline CDR1 is MNHEY and CDR2 SVGAGI. The trim removed 2 bases at V and 4 bases at J, leaving 8 bases unmatched. CDR3 nucleotides: TGTGCCAGCAGTTACACCGCTTTGGGACAGTACAATGAGCAGTTCTTC. This gives the protein CASSYTALGQYNEQFF.

This clone was counted between two and nine times. The J gene is TRBJ1-4, the V gene TRBV6-6; 8 nucleotides line up with TRBD1. The V and J ends lost 4 bases and 6 bases, in that order; junction bases with no gene match: 10. The CDR3 totals 16 residues. CDR1 is MNHNY, CDR2 SVGAGI, per germline (reference sequence). The CDR3 nucleotides are TGTGCCAGCAGTTTCCGCAACAGGGGGGCGGATGAAAAACTGTTTTTT. Protein: CASSFRNRGADEKLFF.

This chain connects TRBV9 to TRBJ2-1; 10 bases line up with TRBD2. CDR1 SGDLS and CDR2 YYNGEE come from the germline V gene. This CDR3 region has 14 residues. The V gene end was trimmed by 10 bases and the J gene end by 4 bases; junction bases not matched to a gene: 8. The CDR3 DNA follows: TGTGCCGGTTCTCCTAGCGGGGGTTACAATGAGCAGTTCTTC. As protein: CAGSPSGGYNEQFF.

V is TRBV18 and J is TRBJ1-4; D is unresolved. The CDR3 is made up of 13 amino acids. Germline CDR1 reads KGHSH; CDR2 reads LQKENI. Deletions cut 6 bases from V and 6 bases from J, with 11 bases between. CDR3 protein: CASSGNGDEKLFF. The CDR3 coding sequence is TGTGCCAGCTCCGGGAACGGGGATGAAAAACTGTTTTTT. Full variable domain (rest looked up from reference TRBV18 and TRBJ1-4): NAGVMQNPRHLVRRRGQEARLRCSPMKGHSHVYWYRQLPEEGLKFMVYLQKENIIDESGMPKERFSAEFPKEGPSILRIQQVVRGDSAAYFCASSGNGDEKLFFGSGTQLSVL.

The chain carries TRBV5-1 and TRBJ1-4; maybe TRBD1 (5 bases). Trimming removed 5 bases at V and 4 bases at J, with 12 bases between. Germline V gene data show CDR1 as SGHRS and CDR2 as YFSETQ. The CDR3 extends over 14 amino acids. The CDR3 reads CASRGQGFNEKLFF. CDR3 DNA sequence: TGCGCCAGCAGAGGGCAGGGTTTTAATGAAAAACTGTTTTTT.

The count of this clone is one. The chain combines TRBV4-2 with TRBJ2-1; 14 positions match TRBD2. Losses at the gene ends were 0 bases for V and 7 bases for J; bases not matched to a gene: 5. The CDR3 consists of 17 residues. In germline, CDR1 is LGHNA, CDR2 YNFKEQ. CDR3 protein: CASSQDGTSGSLNEQFF. CDR3 coding DNA: TGTGCCAGCAGCCAAGATGGGACTAGCGGGAGCTTAAATGAGCAGTTCTTC.

CDR3 sequence: CSVEDRSREGSDTQYF. CDR3 DNA sequence: TGCAGCGTTGAAGATCGGTCTAGAGAGGGCTCGGATACGCAGTATTTT. The chain has TRBV29-1 and TRBJ2-3, with D maybe TRBD2 (5 bases). V shed 0 bases and J shed 6 bases, with 19 bases lying between them. CDR1 and CDR2 from the germline V gene are SQVTM and ANQGSEA. The CDR3 runs 16 residues.